What follows are 5 T cell receptor beta chains derived from one specimen sequenced in a study of CD4 T cells in relation to SARS-CoV-2 and coronaviruses. Before the COVID-19 pandemic, during about 2011-2019, CD4+ T cells were taken from unexposed donors. The cells were cultured for around ten days before CD4+ T cells were isolated. These receptors' targets are unknown. This table comes from immunoSEQ multiplex PCR, and its TCRdb copy is limited to in-frame clones, with some not included. The sample includes roughly 17,000 clones, about 80% of them seen just once. Input material: CD4+ T cells from PBMCs, cultured in vitro. The receptors here all came from a human donor in good health.

V and J are TRBV5-1 and TRBJ1-1, with TRBD1 identical over 9 bases. V lost 3 bases, J lost 2 bases, and 2 bases stayed unmatched. Germline values: CDR1 SGHRS, CDR2 YFSETQ. This CDR3 has 14 residues. The CDR3 sequence is CASSSGQGNTEAFF. The DNA of the CDR3 is TGCGCCAGCAGCTCGGGACAGGGCAACACTGAAGCTTTCTTT.

This clone was recorded a few times. V usage is TRBV11-2 and J usage is TRBJ2-7; no reliable D call. With 6 bases removed from V and 0 bases from J, the gap between germline ends came to 12 bases. This CDR3 comprises 14 residues. The germline CDR1 and CDR2 sequences are SGHAT and FQNNGV. CDR3 sequence reads: CASSPSTNSYEQYF. The DNA of the CDR3 is TGTGCCAGCAGTCCTAGTACCAACTCCTACGAGCAGTACTTC. The full variable domain, its missing parts supplied by reference TRBV11-2 and TRBJ2-7, is EAGVAQSPRYKIIEKRQSVAFWCNPISGHATLYWYQQILGQGPKLLIQFQNNGVVDDSQLPKDRFSAERLKGVDSTLKIQPAKLEDSAVYLCASSPSTNSYEQYFGPGTRLTVT.

This chain joins TRBV30 and TRBJ2-1; TRBD2 agrees at 7 bases. The CDR3 is 14 amino acids. Germline assignment: CDR1 GTSNPN and CDR2 SVGIG (reference sequence). V lost 4 bases, J lost 9 bases, and 12 bases stayed unmatched. The CDR3 bases are TGTGCCTGGAAAAAAGCGGGACCCTTGGGTGAGCAGTTCTTC. Its protein is CAWKKAGPLGEQFF.

J is TRBJ1-2 and V is TRBV13; 10 bases map to TRBD1. This CDR3 is 14 amino acids long. J was trimmed by 8 bases and V by 0 bases; bases with no gene match: 3. Per the germline V gene, CDR1 is PRHDT and CDR2 is FYEKMQ (reference sequence). CDR3: CASSLGPGQGGYTF. The DNA of the CDR3 is TGTGCCAGCAGCTTAGGTCCGGGACAGGGGGGCTACACCTTC. Full variable domain (rest looked up from reference TRBV13 and TRBJ1-2): AAGVIQSPRHLIKEKRETATLKCYPIPRHDTVYWYQQGPGQDPQFLISFYEKMQSDKGSIPDRFSAQQFSDYHSELNMSSLELGDSALYFCASSLGPGQGGYTFGSGTRLTVV.

V usage is TRBV6-5 and J usage is TRBJ2-7; D perhaps matches TRBD2 (5 bases). Germline loops: CDR1 MNHEY, CDR2 SVGAGI. CDR3 size: 14 residues. Trimming shortened V by 6 bases and J by 0 bases, and 12 bases separated the two germline ends. The CDR3 sequence: CASRADSSSYEQYF. The CDR3 DNA reads as TGTGCCAGCAGGGCGGACTCAAGCTCCTACGAGCAGTACTTC.